What follows are 14 T cell receptor beta chains derived from one specimen sequenced in a study of cytomegalovirus exposure and HLA in healthy donors. The PCR used 60 Vbeta and 13 Jbeta primers. Sequenced by immunoSEQ multiplex PCR; TCRdb stores in-frame clones only, minus some. The repertoire consists of roughly 92,000 clones, with approximately 80% occurring once and the leading ten covering around a quarter. The sequenced sample was PBMCs. Receptors were obtained from a woman aged 45-65 years in good health and CMV-seropositive.

This chain links TRBV7-2 with TRBJ2-2; TRBD2 is a possible D gene (7 bases). The CDR3 is 15 residues long. CDR1 and CDR2 from the germline V gene are SGHTA and FQGNSA. V was trimmed by 5 bases and J by 5 bases, leaving 15 bases between them. CDR3 sequence (DNA): TGTGCCAGCAGCCAAAGGGGGGGCCGGACCGGGGAGCTGTTTTTT. This codes for CASSQRGGRTGELFF.

J is TRBJ2-7 and V is TRBV7-8, with 7 bases that match TRBD1. Trimming took 3 bases from V and 1 from J; bases not matched to a gene: 9. The CDR3 sequence is 16 residues long. From germline, CDR1 is SGHVS and CDR2 FQNEAQ. The CDR3 is CASSFQTGLGSYEQYF. The CDR3 DNA sequence: TGTGCCAGCAGCTTTCAGACAGGGTTAGGATCCTACGAGCAGTACTTC.

The chain couples TRBV4-1 to TRBJ1-6; D remains ambiguous. Trimming stripped 6 bases from V and 3 bases from J, with 12 bases between. The length of the CDR3 is 15 residues. In germline, CDR1 is MGHRA, CDR2 YSYEKL. Here the CDR3 DNA reads TGCGCCAGCAGGGAGGAGCAAGGCTATAATTCACCCCTCCACTTT. Protein: CASREEQGYNSPLHF.

The V gene is TRBV19, the J gene TRBJ2-2, with D tentatively TRBD2 (5 bases). This CDR3 contains 13 residues. V shed 4 bases and J shed 7 bases, with 10 bases lying between them. Germline V gene lookup returns CDR1 LNHDA and CDR2 SQIVND (reference sequence). The CDR3 protein is CASSRAEVGELFF. In nucleotides, the CDR3 is TGTGCCAGTAGTAGAGCGGAAGTCGGGGAGCTGTTTTTT.

V and J are TRBV15 and TRBJ2-7, with TRBD1 matching 7 bases. V lost 5 bases to trimming and J lost 4 bases; unmatched junction nucleotides: 5. Germline V lookup: CDR1 LNHNV, CDR2 YYDKDF (reference sequence). There are 13 residues in the CDR3. For the CDR3, the DNA is TGTGCCACCAGCCCCCGACAGGGTTACGAGCAGTACTTC. Its translation: CATSPRQGYEQYF.

This CDR3 reads CASSVENGREQYF. In DNA, the CDR3 is TGTGCCAGCAGCGTAGAAAACGGCCGGGAGCAGTATTTT. This chain joins TRBV9 and TRBJ2-3, with D perhaps matching TRBD2 (5 bases). Germline CDR1 reads SGDLS; CDR2 reads YYNGEE. Trimming took off 0 bases at V and 11 bases at J, with 13 bases between the two ends. The CDR3 is made up of 13 amino acids. The variable domain in full, completed from reference TRBV9 and TRBJ2-3, reads DSGVTQTPKHLITATGQRVTLRCSPRSGDLSVYWYQQSLDQGLQFLIQYYNGEERAKGNILERFSAQQFPDLHSELNLSSLELGDSALYFCASSVENGREQYFGPGTRLTVL.

J is TRBJ2-7 and V is TRBV6-1; 12 bases match TRBD1. CDR3 size: 15 residues. Germline loops: CDR1 MNHNS, CDR2 SASEGT. With 5 bases clipped from V and 4 bases from J, the junction kept 6 bases outside the gene matches. Written as DNA, the CDR3 is TGTGCCAGCAGTATACCGGGACAGGGGGCTTACGAGCAGTACTTC. It codes for CASSIPGQGAYEQYF.

Worth noting for this clone: One end of the junction varies from germline; a read error may be responsible. The V call is TRBV7-7, the J call TRBJ2-1, with 9 bases identical to TRBD1. This CDR3 has 15 amino acids. Germline-derived CDR1 and CDR2 are SSHAT and FNYEAQ (reference sequence). In DNA form, the CDR3 reads TGTGCTAGCAGCCTCGGACAGGGGATATACAATGAGCAGTTCTTC. Encoded protein: CASSLGQGIYNEQFF.

This chain uses TRBV7-3 with TRBJ2-3, with TRBD2 as a possible D gene (7 bases). Germline CDR1 is SGHTA and CDR2 is FQGTGA. Trimming left V 3 bases short and J 4 bases short, with 14 bases between. The CDR3 is made up of 15 amino acids. The chain's CDR3 is CASSFDGGAADTQYF. For the CDR3, the DNA is TGTGCCAGCAGCTTTGATGGGGGGGCGGCAGATACGCAGTATTTT.

This chain links TRBV5-6 with TRBJ2-5, with TRBD1 identical over 7 bases. CDR1 SGHDT and CDR2 YYEEEE come from the germline V gene. CDR3 length: 19 amino acids. Trimming took 1 base from V and 5 from J; bases not matched to a gene: 20. CDR3 sequence reads: CASSLSLTWLQGEIETQYF. The CDR3 region has the DNA TGTGCCAGCAGCTTGTCCCTAACCTGGTTGCAGGGGGAAATTGAGACCCAGTACTTC.

The chain has TRBV10-3 and TRBJ2-7; D might be TRBD1 (5 bases). V was shortened by 3 bases and J by 5 bases, with 14 bases between the two germline ends. The CDR3 length is 14 residues. CDR1 and CDR2 (germline): ENHRY, SYGVKD. CDR3 residues: CAISDGQGDDEQYF. The CDR3 DNA reads TGTGCCATCAGTGACGGCCAGGGTGACGACGAGCAGTACTTC.

The sample holds one count of this clone. This rearrangement joins TRBV19 to TRBJ2-2; D is uncertain. V was clipped by 4 bases and J by 0 bases, with 6 bases between them. The germline CDR1 and CDR2 sequences are LNHDA and SQIVND (reference sequence). The CDR3 extends over 14 amino acids. The CDR3 DNA is TGTGCCAGTAGTACACAGACGAACACCGGGGAGCTGTTTTTT. Residues: CASSTQTNTGELFF.

This clone was recorded only once. This chain links TRBV7-2 with TRBJ2-5; TRBD2 aligns across 7 bases. There are 16 residues in the CDR3. Trimming took 5 bases from V and 7 from J; bases not matched to a gene: 16. Germline V gene data show CDR1 as SGHTA and CDR2 as FQGNSA. The CDR3: CASSLRGGSQAGTQYF. The CDR3 region has the DNA TGTGCCAGCAGCCTTCGGGGCGGGAGCCAGGCGGGGACCCAGTACTTC.

The V call is TRBV7-8, the J call TRBJ1-2; TRBD1 aligns across 8 bases. Germline V lookup: CDR1 SGHVS, CDR2 FQNEAQ. This CDR3 region has 15 residues. With V trimmed by 5 bases and J by 4 bases, 9 bases remained unmatched. The CDR3 loop is CASSPPGQEPYGYTF. CDR3 bases: TGTGCCAGCAGCCCGCCGGGACAGGAACCCTATGGCTACACCTTC.